This T cell receptor beta chain was found in a study of post-analysis software for immune sequencing data. TCR beta cDNA libraries had unique molecular identifiers. Via MiXCR, TCRdb re-called the PCR reads, giving one row per CDR3 protein. Seen here are roughly 700,000 distinct CDR3 sequences, around 27% observed once, and the top ten hold approximately 0.6%. At least ten counts were recorded for this clonotype. Its specificity is not known. Study-wide findings and caveats: The F measure placed samples prepared in the same batch into strongly shared clusters. Multiple sclerosis patients showed significantly lower normalized Chao1 diversity than controls did. Roughly 5 TRBV segments, including TRBV5-6, TRBV5-1 and TRBV20-1, were more frequent in patients than controls.

The V and J ends lost 4 bases and 6 bases respectively, with 18 bases between them. The CDR3 loop spans 14 amino acids. Germline-derived CDR1 and CDR2 are SQVTM and ANQGSEA. This sequence originates from a girl aged 10-17 years with multiple sclerosis. Sequencing was done on a sample of blood. The gene calls are TRBV29-1 and TRBJ1-2; D not certain. Here the CDR3 DNA reads TGCAGCGTTGTTCCCTACTCCGTCTTAGATGGCTACACCTTC. It codes for CSVVPYSVLDGYTF.